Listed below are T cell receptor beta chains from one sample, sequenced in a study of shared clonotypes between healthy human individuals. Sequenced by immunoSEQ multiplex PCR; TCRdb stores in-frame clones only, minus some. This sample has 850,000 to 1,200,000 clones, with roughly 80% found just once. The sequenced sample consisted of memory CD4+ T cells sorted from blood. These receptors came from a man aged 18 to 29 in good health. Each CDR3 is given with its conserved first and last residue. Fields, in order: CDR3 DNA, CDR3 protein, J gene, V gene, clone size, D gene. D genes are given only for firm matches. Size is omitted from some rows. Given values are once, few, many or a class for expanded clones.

DNA: TGTGCCAGCAGCGAAGGGGGGAAAGGTAATGAGCAGTTCTTC
CDR3: CASSEGGKGNEQFF
J: TRBJ2-1
V: TRBV6-5
size: few
D: .

DNA: TGCAGCGTTGAAGGACAGATGAACACTGAAGCTTTCTTT
CDR3: CSVEGQMNTEAFF
J: TRBJ1-1
V: TRBV29-1
size: .
D: .

DNA: TGCGCCAGCAGCTTGTCGTCCCTTCAGGATACGCAGTATTTT
CDR3: CASSLSSLQDTQYF
J: TRBJ2-3
V: TRBV5-1
size: .
D: .

DNA: TGCGCCAGCAGCTTGGGCGGGAGGGCCAACAATGAGCAGTTCTTC
CDR3: CASSLGGRANNEQFF
J: TRBJ2-1
V: TRBV5-1
size: .
D: TRBD2

DNA: TGTGCCTGGAGTCTGGCTTTAGCGGCAAGCACAGATACGCAGTATTTT
CDR3: CAWSLALAASTDTQYF
J: TRBJ2-3
V: TRBV30
size: .
D: .

DNA: TGTGCCAGCAGCCCCGGGGGCGGGGCCCTGAGCTCCTACAATGAGCAGTTCTTC
CDR3: CASSPGGGALSSYNEQFF
J: TRBJ2-1
V: TRBV7-6
size: .
D: .

DNA: TGTGCCAGCACCCCAACCCCCCCGCGACAGGGCGGATACACCGGGGAGCTGTTTTTT
CDR3: CASTPTPPRQGGYTGELFF
J: TRBJ2-2
V: TRBV27
size: .
D: TRBD1

DNA: TGTGCCAGCAGCCGCGGCGTTGGGTACGAGCAGTACTTC
CDR3: CASSRGVGYEQYF
J: TRBJ2-7
V: TRBV7-2
size: .
D: .

DNA: TGTGCCAGCTCACCGGGACTGCCCGGCAGTGGCTACACCTTC
CDR3: CASSPGLPGSGYTF
J: TRBJ1-2
V: TRBV18
size: .
D: .

DNA: TGTGCCAGCAGCTTGGTAGTCAATGAGCAGTTCTTC
CDR3: CASSLVVNEQFF
J: TRBJ2-1
V: TRBV11-3
size: .
D: .

DNA: TGTGCCAGCAGTGAAGCCGGACAGGGCCCCTATGGCTACACCTTC
CDR3: CASSEAGQGPYGYTF
J: TRBJ1-2
V: TRBV6-1
size: .
D: TRBD1

DNA: TGCGCCAGCAGTGTTGGGTACAATGAGCAGTTCTTC
CDR3: CASSVGYNEQFF
J: TRBJ2-1
V: TRBV10-2
size: .
D: .

DNA: TGCGCCAGCAGCCCGGGGGGCTCCTACAATGAGCAGTTCTTC
CDR3: CASSPGGSYNEQFF
J: TRBJ2-1
V: TRBV5-1
size: .
D: TRBD2

DNA: TGTGCCACCGCCGCGAATCTCGGGGAGCTGTTTTTT
CDR3: CATAANLGELFF
J: TRBJ2-2
V: TRBV19
size: .
D: .

DNA: TGTGCCAGCAGCTCTGGACAGGGCGCGAACACTGAAGCTTTCTTT
CDR3: CASSSGQGANTEAFF
J: TRBJ1-1
V: TRBV9
size: .
D: TRBD1

DNA: TGTGCCAGCAGTCGGGGGGGGTCCTACGAGCAGTACTTC
CDR3: CASSRGGSYEQYF
J: TRBJ2-7
V: TRBV28
size: .
D: TRBD2

DNA: TGTGCCAGCAGCGTAGGGCCCGGAGGCACTGAAGCTTTCTTT
CDR3: CASSVGPGGTEAFF
J: TRBJ1-1
V: TRBV9
size: .
D: .

DNA: TGCGCCAGCAGCCCAGGGTACAATGAGCAGTTCTTC
CDR3: CASSPGYNEQFF
J: TRBJ2-1
V: TRBV10-2
size: .
D: .

DNA: TGTGCCAGCAGCCTGGGACAGGGGGGTTACAATGAGCAGTTCTTC
CDR3: CASSLGQGGYNEQFF
J: TRBJ2-1
V: TRBV7-2
size: .
D: TRBD1

DNA: TGTGCCTGGAGCGAGAAGTATACGCAGTATTTT
CDR3: CAWSEKYTQYF
J: TRBJ2-3
V: TRBV30
size: .
D: .

DNA: TGCGCCAGCAGCCCGGGACAGGCGACAGTTCCAGGGTATTTT
CDR3: CASSPGQATVPGYF
J: TRBJ2-3
V: TRBV5-1
size: .
D: TRBD1

DNA: TGTGCCAGCAGCCTTCGAGGAAACACCATATATTTT
CDR3: CASSLRGNTIYF
J: TRBJ1-3
V: TRBV2
size: .
D: .

DNA: TGTGCCAGCAGTCGGGACAGGAATAATTCACCCCTCCACTTT
CDR3: CASSRDRNNSPLHF
J: TRBJ1-6
V: TRBV6-5
size: .
D: TRBD1

DNA: TGTGCCAGCTCACCACGGGACAGGGAAGACTATGGCTACACCTTC
CDR3: CASSPRDREDYGYTF
J: TRBJ1-2
V: TRBV18
size: .
D: TRBD1

DNA: TGTGCCAGCAGTTTATGGGACTTCAGCTCCTACGAGCAGTACTTC
CDR3: CASSLWDFSSYEQYF
J: TRBJ2-7
V: TRBV28
size: .
D: .

DNA: TGTGCCAGCAGCTCGGCCCGGACCCAGTACTTC
CDR3: CASSSARTQYF
J: TRBJ2-5
V: TRBV5-8
size: .
D: .

DNA: TGCGCCAGCAGTGAGTCGCGGCGGGAAAAACTGTTTTTT
CDR3: CASSESRREKLFF
J: TRBJ1-4
V: TRBV10-2
size: .
D: .

DNA: TGTGCCAGCAGATCCGGGACAGGGTATGGCTACACCTTC
CDR3: CASRSGTGYGYTF
J: TRBJ1-2
V: TRBV7-9
size: many
D: TRBD1

DNA: TGTGCCAGCAGCCTCAAATTCGGGACACGGGAGACCCAGTACTTC
CDR3: CASSLKFGTRETQYF
J: TRBJ2-5
V: TRBV7-2
size: once
D: .

DNA: TGTGCCAGCAGCATGGGAACTAGTCCCGGAAACATTCAGTACTTC
CDR3: CASSMGTSPGNIQYF
J: TRBJ2-4
V: TRBV6-5
size: .
D: .

DNA: TGTGCCATCAGTAGGACCTACAATGAGCAGTTCTTC
CDR3: CAISRTYNEQFF
J: TRBJ2-1
V: TRBV10-3
size: .
D: .

DNA: TGCGCCAGCAGCTTCCTGGAACTAGGCTCCTACAATGAGCAGTTCTTC
CDR3: CASSFLELGSYNEQFF
J: TRBJ2-1
V: TRBV5-1
size: .
D: .

DNA: TGTGCCAGCAGCCTCCGTACAGGGATCGAGCAGTACTTC
CDR3: CASSLRTGIEQYF
J: TRBJ2-7
V: TRBV5-6
size: .
D: .

DNA: TGCGCCAGCAGCCAAGCCAGAAAAGAGACCCAGTACTTC
CDR3: CASSQARKETQYF
J: TRBJ2-5
V: TRBV4-1
size: .
D: .

DNA: TGTGCCAGCAGCTTAAGGGAAAGGGAGCTGTTTTTT
CDR3: CASSLRERELFF
J: TRBJ2-2
V: TRBV11-3
size: few
D: .

DNA: TGTGCCAGCAGTTTAAGGGTGCTCGAGCAGTACTTC
CDR3: CASSLRVLEQYF
J: TRBJ2-7
V: TRBV28
size: .
D: .

DNA: TGTGCCGGACCCCGCAGAGCAACTAATGAAAAACTGTTTTTT
CDR3: CAGPRRATNEKLFF
J: TRBJ1-4
V: TRBV19
size: .
D: .

DNA: TGTGCCAGCAGCTTAGGGTGGGCGGGGTGGCCCCTCCACTTT
CDR3: CASSLGWAGWPLHF
J: TRBJ1-6
V: TRBV7-2
size: few
D: .

DNA: TGCAGCGTCGCAGGGGTTAGCGGGGACACAGATACGCAGTATTTT
CDR3: CSVAGVSGDTDTQYF
J: TRBJ2-3
V: TRBV29-1
size: .
D: TRBD2

DNA: TGTGCCTGGAGTAGGGGGGCTGGTCAGCCCCAGCATTTT
CDR3: CAWSRGAGQPQHF
J: TRBJ1-5
V: TRBV30
size: few
D: .

DNA: TGTGCCAGCAGTTCTCGGGGCTTTCAAGAGACCCAGTACTTC
CDR3: CASSSRGFQETQYF
J: TRBJ2-5
V: TRBV7-2
size: .
D: .

DNA: TGTGCCAGCAGCTTAGCTGGGGGCTATTATTCACCCCTCCACTTT
CDR3: CASSLAGGYYSPLHF
J: TRBJ1-6
V: TRBV11-3
size: few
D: .

DNA: TGTGCCAGCAGTTACCAGACATCTCTAGCTGGAAACACCATATATTTT
CDR3: CASSYQTSLAGNTIYF
J: TRBJ1-3
V: TRBV6-6
size: .
D: .

DNA: TGTGCCAGCAGCTCGACTAGCGGGGGGAGCTTCGGGGCCCAGTACTTC
CDR3: CASSSTSGGSFGAQYF
J: TRBJ2-5
V: TRBV7-2
size: .
D: TRBD2

DNA: TGCGCCAGCAGCCAGGACAGAGTCAATGAGCAGTTCTTC
CDR3: CASSQDRVNEQFF
J: TRBJ2-1
V: TRBV5-1
size: once
D: .

DNA: TGTGCCAGCAGTGCAGGTTCTGGAAACACCATATATTTT
CDR3: CASSAGSGNTIYF
J: TRBJ1-3
V: TRBV25-1
size: .
D: .

DNA: TGTGCCAGCAGTCAGACGGCAGGCAATCAGCCCCAGCATTTT
CDR3: CASSQTAGNQPQHF
J: TRBJ1-5
V: TRBV28
size: .
D: .

DNA: TGTGCAACCCGAGGCGGCGCTCAAGCTTTCTTT
CDR3: CATRGGAQAFF
J: TRBJ1-1
V: TRBV6-5
size: .
D: .

DNA: TGTGCCAGCAGCTTCCGGAGGACAGGGGGCACAGATACGCAGTATTTT
CDR3: CASSFRRTGGTDTQYF
J: TRBJ2-3
V: TRBV13
size: few
D: TRBD1

DNA: TGCGCCAGCAGGCGGCAGGGGGTTTTGTACGAGCAGTACTTC
CDR3: CASRRQGVLYEQYF
J: TRBJ2-7
V: TRBV5-1
size: .
D: TRBD1

DNA: TGTGCCAGCTCACGCAAGGGAACAGGGGATTCTTACGAGCAGTACTTC
CDR3: CASSRKGTGDSYEQYF
J: TRBJ2-7
V: TRBV18
size: few
D: TRBD1

DNA: TGTGCCAGCAGTTATCCACTTACAGGAAATCAAGAGACCCAGTACTTC
CDR3: CASSYPLTGNQETQYF
J: TRBJ2-5
V: TRBV6-6
size: .
D: .

DNA: TGTGCCTGGAGGGAAGCGGGACGCCTCTCCTACGAGCAGTACTTC
CDR3: CAWREAGRLSYEQYF
J: TRBJ2-7
V: TRBV30
size: .
D: TRBD2

DNA: TGTGCCAGCAGTTACGCTGCTGAAGGCGGCTACACCTTC
CDR3: CASSYAAEGGYTF
J: TRBJ1-2
V: TRBV6-6
size: once
D: .

DNA: TGTGCCAGCGGAAAGGAGGGTGGAGGGAATCAGCCCCAGCATTTT
CDR3: CASGKEGGGNQPQHF
J: TRBJ1-5
V: TRBV2
size: .
D: .